Included here is one T cell receptor beta chain sequence, with context. Its antigen has not been determined. Per-nucleotide qualities are absent, and no much larger clonotype sits a single base away. The CDR3 regions of human TCRbeta chains were analyzed by immunosequencing. Regarding the original processing steps: TCRs in the repertoires were compared against a reference library of SARS-CoV-2-specific TCRs that had been generated with the MIRA antigen-specificity platform. Breadth meant the fraction of unique TCRs that were SARS-CoV-2-associated, whereas depth meant the fraction of total T cells that were SARS-CoV-2-associated. Using the MIRA data, each spike-specific TCR was mapped to the spike region that the TCR reacts to and placed in a CD4 or CD8 class. Log10-transformed breadth and depth values were compared by one-way ANOVA with Sidak's multiple comparisons tests. Imported from immuneACCESS, the table was reduced by TCRdb to in-frame sequences with V and J called. These copies leave out some clones; in studies compared against another copy, an unresolved V gene accounts for under half, and the cause of the remainder is not known. That table gives V, J and clone size, and the DNA gave D and trimming. This sample comprises 200,000 to 250,000 clones, about 92% of them detected only once. Together, the top ten hold around 1% of the sample.

Sample time point, as interpreted from the label and publication: baseline before first vaccination. The treatment or condition label, read with the paper, signifies: meningococcal conjugate vaccine given as trial control. Vaccinee samples came from UK trials COV001 and COV002, including a single-blind randomized controlled phase 2/3 trial of AZD1222 (ChAdOx1 nCoV-19) in healthy adults. Trial participant PBMC samples were collected at day 0 and day 28 after the second dose for TCRbeta chain sequencing. The record originates from a study of T cell responses to AZD1222 COVID-19 vaccine (dated by TCRdb to about 2021). Background for the entire study: TCR sequencing covered fewer than 250 trial participants: 200 to 220 given two doses of AZD1222 and around 26 given two doses of MenACWY control vaccine. Enrollment into the trials was organized by age into subgroups of 18-55, 56-69 and 70-plus years, and those subgroups contained about 150, 27 and 61 TCR-sequenced participants, respectively. Here is what the overall study found, with its caveats: After two AZD1222 doses, spike-specific TCR breadth and depth were significantly higher than at day 0 and than in MenACWY recipients. Conclusions about previously exposed vaccinees are limited because only five to seven AZD1222 recipients were SARS-CoV-2 seropositive at baseline. Reportedly, almost half of the unique spike-specific TCRs recognized epitopes lying outside the regions that are mutated in the B.1.351 and B.1.1.7 variants. In the small 56-69-year group, the increase in depth fell short of significance, most likely because of low power. Most participants were white British and females outnumbered males, and the authors suggested that clonal diversity may have been underestimated. Vaccine-associated CD4 TCRs spanned the whole spike protein, with dominant responses in regions 160-218 and 743-854. Because no day 14 peak-response samples were available, repertoires were characterized only after the peak T cell response.

V is pruned by 1 base and J by 8 bases, leaving 6 bases of the junction without a gene match. The CDR3 measures 14 amino acids from cysteine to phenylalanine. Only the CDR3 portion is preserved as DNA: 42 bases, with reading frame beginning at the first base. For CDR1 and CDR2, the germline V gene (reference sequence) lists SEHNR and FQNEAQ. The TCR comes from an adult in good health. Recombination joined TRBV7-9 with TRBJ1-1, with TRBD1 identical over 8 junction bases. The sample was peripheral blood, taken on day 0 of MenACWY control vaccination. CDR3 region: CASSLGGQDIEAFF. DNA sequence: TGTGCCAGCAGCTTAGGGGGACAGGACATCGAAGCTTTCTTT.